The present entry profiles one T cell receptor (beta chain) with its context. Its antigen is as yet unknown. The sample originates from a study of T cells in localized non-small cell lung cancer. Study outcomes and limitations: A median approximately 61 of the top 100 tumor clones appeared in adjacent lung. One tumor region alone was sequenced, and heterogeneity therefore remains possible.

Assay used: immunoSEQ multiplex PCR; TCRdb lists only in-frame clones, some missing. The table lists 25,000 to 30,000 clones, about 92% of them singletons. Trimming removed 5 bases from V and 6 bases from J, with 19 bases in between. This CDR3 contains 16 residues. Germline-derived CDR1 and CDR2 are SNHLY and FYNNEI. The rearrangement uses TRBV2 and TRBJ2-2, with D perhaps matching TRBD2 (6 bases). This sample comprised peripheral blood mononuclear cells, obtained before any cancer treatment. The receptor was isolated from a woman aged 40-70 years with stage III lung adenocarcinoma. The CDR3 is CASSYLTPREAGELFF. In DNA form, the CDR3 reads TGTGCCAGCAGTTATCTGACCCCTAGGGAGGCCGGGGAGCTGTTTTTT.